This T cell receptor beta chain came from a study of response to subunit inactivated influenza vaccine. Whole-study results and caveats: Few additional T cells are recruited per seasonal influenza vaccination, authors suggested.

MiXCR was run by TCRdb on the RT-PCR reads, yielding one entry per CDR3 protein. The sample records 540,000 or so distinct CDR3 sequences, 13% being singletons. For this clonotype: Its antigen is still unknown.

Germline V gene data show CDR1 as SGHVS and CDR2 as FQNEAQ. The CDR3 has 18 amino acids. V lost 3 bases and J lost 1; bases outside the gene matches: 8. The rearrangement uses TRBV7-8 and TRBJ2-2; TRBD2 matches 10 bases. The material sequenced was PBMCs from blood, taken roughly 48 days after vaccination. This clonotype was sampled from a man aged 50 or older who received an inactivated influenza vaccine. Here the CDR3 DNA reads TGTGCCAGCAGCTTTGGGTCTAGCGGGGGCTTGAACACCGGGGAGCTGTTTTTT. The encoded protein is CASSFGSSGGLNTGELFF.